These 21 T cell receptor beta chains came from one sample sequenced in a study of regulatory T cells in long-lasting Graves disease. Building of the TCR beta libraries involved iRepertoire HTBI primers and Arm-PCR of CDR3 regions. A single record per CDR3 protein comes from TCRdb applying MiXCR to the multiplex PCR reads. The sample has 300,000 to 400,000 distinct CDR3 sequences; 15% are singletons. Regarding time point: newly diagnosed GD, antithyroid drugs for less than 3 months. After RNA was extracted from PBMCs, the TCR library was made from it. The specimen comprised peripheral blood mononuclear cells (PBMCs), sampled at new diagnosis, from a patient treated with antithyroid drugs. These receptors were collected from a female donor with Graves disease.

In this sample, this clonotype turned up many times. The chain links TRBV3-1 to TRBJ2-7; D may match TRBD1 or TRBD2 (5 bases each). The CDR3 totals 13 residues. Germline CDR1 and CDR2: LGHDT and YNNKEL (reference sequence). The V end lost 4 bases, the J end lost 3 bases, and 10 bases lay between the germline ends. The CDR3 sequence is CASSPGANYEQYF. Written as DNA, the CDR3 is TGTGCCAGCAGCCCCGGGGCGAACTACGAGCAGTACTTC.

This clonotype was recorded a few times. A single base separates this from a much larger clone, so it may be a read error. This rearrangement joins TRBV27 to TRBJ2-1; 9 positions match TRBD1. V gave up 7 bases and J gave up 6 bases; unmatched junction bases: 7. Looked up from germline, CDR1 is MNHEY and CDR2 is SMNVEV (reference sequence). This CDR3 spans 14 amino acids. CDR3 amino acids: CASIGTGPCNEQFF. DNA for the CDR3: TGTGCCAGCATAGGGACAGGGCCATGCAATGAGCAGTTCTTC.

The count of this clonotype is one. The chain joins TRBV29-1 to TRBJ2-7, with 10 bases identical to TRBD2. The CDR3 consists of 13 residues. CDR1 is SQVTM and CDR2 is ANQGSEA in the germline V gene. V lost 5 bases and J lost 7; bases outside the gene matches: 8. The CDR3 reads CSVFLAGVREQYF. Here the CDR3 DNA reads TGCAGCGTTTTCCTAGCGGGAGTCAGAGAGCAGTACTTC.

This clonotype appeared many times. The chain has TRBV13 and TRBJ2-3; 7 bases are a match to TRBD1. With 8 bases clipped from V and 2 bases from J, the junction kept 7 bases outside the gene matches. Germline V lookup: CDR1 PRHDT, CDR2 FYEKMQ (reference sequence). The CDR3 length is 14 residues. Here the CDR3 DNA reads TGTGCCAGCTCCCGCCAGGGGGTCACAGATACGCAGTATTTT. Protein product: CASSRQGVTDTQYF.

Ten or more counts support this clonotype. The chain joins TRBV28 to TRBJ1-2; D ambiguous. Per the germline V gene, CDR1 is MDHEN and CDR2 is SYDVKM. The CDR3 runs to 14 residues. The V and J ends lost 1 base and 5 bases respectively, with 11 bases between them. In DNA, the CDR3 is TGTGCCAGCAGTTTATCGTACGGAAAATATGGCTACACCTTC. This translates into CASSLSYGKYGYTF.

This clonotype was found many times. V gene TRBV4-1 combines with J gene TRBJ2-7; no clear D. This CDR3 region has 15 residues. Germline V gives CDR1 MGHRA, CDR2 YSYEKL. Trimming pared 3 bases from V and 1 base from J, leaving 13 bases between. The CDR3 loop is CASSHAFELSYEQYF. The CDR3 DNA is TGCGCCAGCAGCCATGCCTTTGAATTGTCCTACGAGCAGTACTTC.

This clonotype was counted ten times or more. The gene calls are TRBV27 and TRBJ1-6; D is undetermined. V lost 3 bases to trimming and J lost 9 bases, with 12 bases between them. This CDR3 is 14 amino acids long. Germline V gives CDR1 MNHEY, CDR2 SMNVEV (reference sequence). As DNA, the CDR3 is TGTGCCAGCAGTTTGCGGAGTGGGGTTTCACCCCTCCACTTT. It yields the protein CASSLRSGVSPLHF.

As for this clonotype: A read error may explain this, as a much larger clone is one base away. The chain carries TRBV28 and TRBJ2-3; no clear D. Germline V CDR1 and CDR2: MDHEN, SYDVKM. The CDR3 is made up of 13 amino acids. This CDR3 is CASSSSRPYEQHF. CDR3 bases: TGTGCCAGCAGTTCTTCCCGACCCTACGAGCAGCACTTC.

The rearrangement links TRBV24-1 to TRBJ2-5; D is perhaps TRBD1 (6 bases). Trimming left V 3 bases short and J 1 base short, with 20 bases between. The CDR3 has 18 residues. Per the germline V gene, CDR1 is KGHDR and CDR2 is SFDVKD. The CDR3 spells CATSDPTPTGGVQETQYF. The CDR3 bases are TGTGCCACCAGTGATCCAACACCGACAGGCGGAGTCCAAGAGACCCAGTACTTC.

This clonotype has at least ten counts. The J gene is TRBJ2-1, the V gene TRBV5-1, with 10 bases aligning to TRBD2. The CDR3 is made up of 18 amino acids. Germline V gives CDR1 SGHRS, CDR2 YFSETQ. V lost 0 bases to trimming and J lost 4 bases; unmatched junction nucleotides: 10. The CDR3 coding sequence is TGCGCCAGCAGCTTGGTGGCTAGCGGGGGCCGGGGTTACAATGAGCAGTTCTTC. It encodes CASSLVASGGRGYNEQFF.

The chain combines TRBV30 with TRBJ2-7; a weak D match, TRBD1 (6 bases). The V and J ends lost 1 base and 6 bases respectively, with 13 bases between them. The germline gives CDR1 GTSNPN, CDR2 SVGIG (reference sequence). This CDR3 is built from 13 residues. DNA for the CDR3: TGTGCCTGGAGTGGTCAAACAGGGTCCGAGCAGTACTTC. This translates into CAWSGQTGSEQYF.

This clonotype was seen many times. The rearrangement joins TRBV2 to TRBJ2-3; no clear D gene. The V end was cut by 8 bases, the J end by 4 bases, with 16 bases between. Looked up from germline, CDR1 is SNHLY and CDR2 is FYNNEI. This CDR3 is 14 amino acids long. CDR3: CASGLPATPDTQYF. CDR3 DNA sequence: TGTGCCAGCGGGTTACCCGCCACACCAGATACGCAGTATTTT.

This clonotype has a count of ten or more. The chain combines TRBV7-3 with TRBJ2-3; TRBD1 matches at 9 bases. Germline CDR1 and CDR2: SGHTA and FQGTGA. V gave up 5 bases and J gave up 4 bases; unmatched junction bases: 4. This CDR3 has 14 residues. The CDR3 region has the DNA TGTGCCAGCAGCCTCACAGGGGGCTCAGATACGCAGTATTTT. Translation: CASSLTGGSDTQYF.

V and J are TRBV28 and TRBJ2-7, with a tentative D call TRBD2 (7 bases). V was clipped by 4 bases and J by 0 bases, with 25 bases between them. CDR3 length: 19 residues. Germline CDR1 reads MDHEN; CDR2 reads SYDVKM. CDR3 nucleotides: TGTGCCAGCAGTTACGGTTCCGCGGGGGCTAATTCACGCTCCTACGAGCAGTACTTC. It specifies CASSYGSAGANSRSYEQYF.

This clonotype was found many times. CDR3 in amino acids: CATSRDLGRGYGYTF. As DNA, the CDR3 is TGTGCCACCAGCAGAGATCTCGGGAGGGGCTATGGCTACACCTTC. V usage is TRBV15 and J usage is TRBJ1-2; D is perhaps TRBD1 (5 bases). Per germline, CDR1 LNHNV and CDR2 YYDKDF (reference sequence). The CDR3 sequence is 15 residues long. With 0 bases removed from V and 4 bases from J, the gap between germline ends came to 12 bases.

Many counts were recorded for this clonotype. This chain uses TRBV7-3 with TRBJ2-3, with D perhaps given as TRBD1 or TRBD2 (5 bases each). The CDR3 sequence is 14 residues long. Germline lookup yields CDR1 SGHTA and CDR2 FQGTGA. The V gene lost 2 bases and the J gene lost 5 bases, with 11 bases spanning the gap. The CDR3 sequence: CASSLGDGQDTQYF. The CDR3 nucleotides are TGTGCCAGCAGCTTAGGGGACGGGCAAGATACGCAGTATTTT. The entire variable domain, with the rest obtained from reference TRBV7-3 and TRBJ2-3, is as follows: GAGVSQTPSNKVTEKGKYVELRCDPISGHTALYWYRQSLGQGPEFLIYFQGTGAADDSGLPNDRFFAVRPEGSVSTLKIQRTERGDSAVYLCASSLGDGQDTQYFGPGTRLTVL.

Only a few counts were recorded for this clonotype. At one end, the junction sequence differs from germline, possibly due to a read error. This chain connects TRBV6-2 or TRBV6-3 to TRBJ2-2, with TRBD1 matching 7 bases. The CDR3 contains 14 residues. From germline, CDR1 is MNHEY and CDR2 SVGEGT. The CDR3 DNA reads TGTGCCAGCAGGAAAACAGGGGATACCGGGGAGCTGCTTTTT. Its protein is CASRKTGDTGELLF.

This clonotype was seen only a few times. The chain carries TRBV10-3 and TRBJ2-3; D ambiguous. Germline-derived CDR1 and CDR2 are ENHRY and SYGVKD. This CDR3 has 12 amino acids. V lost 9 bases and J 4 bases, leaving 11 bases between the germline ends. The CDR3 region is CAIAGGSDTQYF. CDR3 bases: TGTGCCATAGCCGGCGGATCAGATACGCAGTATTTT.

At least ten counts were recorded for this clonotype. This chain uses TRBV2 with TRBJ2-2; the match to TRBD2 covers 13 bases. V shed 5 bases, J shed 0 bases, and the junction held 6 bases outside the gene matches. CDR1 SNHLY and CDR2 FYNNEI come from the germline V gene. The CDR3 length is 18 residues. The CDR3: CASSTGTSGDSNTGELFF. CDR3 coding DNA: TGTGCCAGCAGTACGGGGACTAGCGGGGATTCGAACACCGGGGAGCTGTTTTTT.

This clonotype has at least ten counts. The rearrangement links TRBV24-1 to TRBJ2-6; D not certain. V gave up 3 bases and J gave up 0 bases, with 8 bases separating them. The CDR3 extends over 16 amino acids. CDR1 is KGHDR, CDR2 SFDVKD, per germline. CDR3 region: CATSDTESSGANVLTF. CDR3 coding DNA: TGTGCCACCAGTGATACCGAAAGCTCTGGGGCCAACGTCCTGACTTTC.

This clonotype came up many times. The chain carries TRBV27 and TRBJ2-7, with D perhaps assigned TRBD1 or TRBD2 (5 bases each). CDR3 length: 16 amino acids. Germline V gives CDR1 MNHEY, CDR2 SMNVEV (reference sequence). Trimming removed 5 bases at V and 2 bases at J, with 19 bases between. CDR3 amino acids: CASSNVGAQITYEQYF. The CDR3 nucleotides are TGTGCCAGCAGTAACGTCGGGGCCCAAATAACCTACGAGCAGTACTTC.